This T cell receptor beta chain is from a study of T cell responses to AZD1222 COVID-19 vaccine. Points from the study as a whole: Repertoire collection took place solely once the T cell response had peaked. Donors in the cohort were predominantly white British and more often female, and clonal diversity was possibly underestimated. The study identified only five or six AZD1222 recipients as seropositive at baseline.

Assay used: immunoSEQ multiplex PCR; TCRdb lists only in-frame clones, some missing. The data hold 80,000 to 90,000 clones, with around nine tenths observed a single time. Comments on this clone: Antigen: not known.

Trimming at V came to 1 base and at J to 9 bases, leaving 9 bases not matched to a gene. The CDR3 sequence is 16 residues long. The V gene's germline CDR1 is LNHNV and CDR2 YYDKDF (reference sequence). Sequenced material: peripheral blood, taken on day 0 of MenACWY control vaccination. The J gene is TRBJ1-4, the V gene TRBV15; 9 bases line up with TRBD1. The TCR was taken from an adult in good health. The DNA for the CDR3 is TGTGCCACCAGCAGAGTTTTAGGACAGGGGTTGAAAAAACTGTTTTTT. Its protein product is CATSRVLGQGLKKLFF. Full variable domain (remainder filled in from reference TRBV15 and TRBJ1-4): DAMVIQNPRYQVTQFGKPVTLSCSQTLNHNVMYWYQQKSSQAPKLLFHYYDKDFNNEADTPDNFQSRRPNTSFCFLDIRSPGLGDTAMYLCATSRVLGQGLKKLFFGSGTQLSVL.